The sequence of this T cell receptor beta chain was determined in a study of blood T cell repertoires in COVID-19. The CDR3 is 16 residues long. V was pared by 4 bases and J by 8 bases, with 13 bases of the junction left unmatched. Germline V lookup: CDR1 MNHNS, CDR2 SASEGT. Method: immunoSEQ multiplex PCR; TCRdb's copy keeps in-frame clones and lacks some. The table includes 40,000 to 45,000 clones, about nine tenths detected once. This chain joins TRBV6-1 and TRBJ1-2, with 10 bases fitting TRBD1. The sample taken for sequencing was peripheral blood. The TCR was taken from a human donor in a cohort sampled during active COVID-19. CDR3 nucleotide sequence: TGTGCCAGCAGTGTATACGGGACAGGGGTGAGGGGGGGCTACACCTTC. This gives the protein CASSVYGTGVRGGYTF.